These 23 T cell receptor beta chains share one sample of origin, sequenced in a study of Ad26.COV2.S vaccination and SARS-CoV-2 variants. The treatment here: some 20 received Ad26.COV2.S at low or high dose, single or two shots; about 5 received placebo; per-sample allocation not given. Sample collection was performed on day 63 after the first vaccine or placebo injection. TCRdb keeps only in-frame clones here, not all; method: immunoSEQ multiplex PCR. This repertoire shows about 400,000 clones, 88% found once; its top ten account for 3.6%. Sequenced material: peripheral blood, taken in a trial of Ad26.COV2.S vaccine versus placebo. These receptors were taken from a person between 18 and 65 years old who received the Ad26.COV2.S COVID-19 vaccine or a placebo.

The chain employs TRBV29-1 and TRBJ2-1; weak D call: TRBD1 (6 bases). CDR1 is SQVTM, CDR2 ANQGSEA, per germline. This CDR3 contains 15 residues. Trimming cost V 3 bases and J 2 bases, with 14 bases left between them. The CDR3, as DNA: TGCAGCGTTGACAGGGGCACTATGACCTACAATGAGCAGTTCTTC. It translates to CSVDRGTMTYNEQFF.

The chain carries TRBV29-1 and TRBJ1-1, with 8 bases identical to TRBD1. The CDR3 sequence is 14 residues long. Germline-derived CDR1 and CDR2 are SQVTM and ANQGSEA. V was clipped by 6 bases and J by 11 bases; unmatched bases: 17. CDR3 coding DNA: TGCAGCGTAGGACAGGGACAGGCGGTTCTAGGCGCTTTCTTT. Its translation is CSVGQGQAVLGAFF.

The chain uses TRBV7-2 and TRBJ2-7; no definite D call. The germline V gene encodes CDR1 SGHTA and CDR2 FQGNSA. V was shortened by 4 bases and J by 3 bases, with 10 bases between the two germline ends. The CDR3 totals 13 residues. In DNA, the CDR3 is TGTGCCAGCAGCTCGGATACTAACTACGAGCAGTACTTC. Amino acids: CASSSDTNYEQYF.

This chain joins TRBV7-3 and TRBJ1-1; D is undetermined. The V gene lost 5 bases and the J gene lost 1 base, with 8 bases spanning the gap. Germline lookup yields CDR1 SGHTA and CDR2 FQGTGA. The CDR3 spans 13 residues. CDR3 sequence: CASSVQQNTEAFF. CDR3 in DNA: TGTGCCAGCAGCGTACAGCAGAACACTGAAGCTTTCTTT.

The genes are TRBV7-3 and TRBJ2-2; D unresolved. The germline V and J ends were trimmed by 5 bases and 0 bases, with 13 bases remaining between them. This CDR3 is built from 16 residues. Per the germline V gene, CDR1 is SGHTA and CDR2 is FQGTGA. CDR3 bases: TGTGCCAGCAGCGTAAGGACGGTCGCGAACACCGGGGAGCTGTTTTTT. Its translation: CASSVRTVANTGELFF.

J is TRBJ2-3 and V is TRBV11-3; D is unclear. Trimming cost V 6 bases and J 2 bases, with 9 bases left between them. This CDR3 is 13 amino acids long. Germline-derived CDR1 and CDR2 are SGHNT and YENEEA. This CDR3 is CASSSLDTDTQYF. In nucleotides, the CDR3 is TGTGCCAGCAGTTCTTTGGACACAGATACGCAGTATTTT.

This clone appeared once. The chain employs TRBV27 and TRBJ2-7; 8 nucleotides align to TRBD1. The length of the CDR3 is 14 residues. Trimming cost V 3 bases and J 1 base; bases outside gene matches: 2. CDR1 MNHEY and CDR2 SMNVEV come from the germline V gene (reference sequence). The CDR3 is CASSFRTGSYEQYF. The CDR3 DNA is TGTGCCAGCAGTTTTCGGACAGGGTCCTACGAGCAGTACTTC.

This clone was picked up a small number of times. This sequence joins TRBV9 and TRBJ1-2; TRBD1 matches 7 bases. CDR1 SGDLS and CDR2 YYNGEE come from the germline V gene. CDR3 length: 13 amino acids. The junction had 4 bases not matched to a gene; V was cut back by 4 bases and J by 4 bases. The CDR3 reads CASSLGQAYGYTF. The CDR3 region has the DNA TGTGCCAGCAGCCTAGGACAGGCCTATGGCTACACCTTC.

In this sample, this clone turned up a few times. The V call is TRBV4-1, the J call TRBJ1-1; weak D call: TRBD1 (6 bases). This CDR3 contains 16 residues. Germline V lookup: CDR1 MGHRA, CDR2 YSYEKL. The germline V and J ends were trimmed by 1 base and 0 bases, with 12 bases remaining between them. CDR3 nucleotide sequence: TGCGCCAGCAGCCAAGGACAGGCCTTCATGAACACTGAAGCTTTCTTT. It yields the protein CASSQGQAFMNTEAFF.

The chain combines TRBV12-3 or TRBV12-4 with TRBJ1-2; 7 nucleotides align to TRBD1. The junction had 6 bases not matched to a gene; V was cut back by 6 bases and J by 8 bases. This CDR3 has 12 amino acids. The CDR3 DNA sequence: TGTGCCAGCAGCACAGACAGGGTAGGCTACACCTTC. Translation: CASSTDRVGYTF.

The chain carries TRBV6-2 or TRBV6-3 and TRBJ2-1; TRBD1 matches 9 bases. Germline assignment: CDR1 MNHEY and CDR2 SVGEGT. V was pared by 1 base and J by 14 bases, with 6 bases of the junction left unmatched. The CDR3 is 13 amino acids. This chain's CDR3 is CASSYWDREAEFF. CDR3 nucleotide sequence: TGTGCCAGCAGTTACTGGGACAGGGAAGCGGAGTTCTTC.

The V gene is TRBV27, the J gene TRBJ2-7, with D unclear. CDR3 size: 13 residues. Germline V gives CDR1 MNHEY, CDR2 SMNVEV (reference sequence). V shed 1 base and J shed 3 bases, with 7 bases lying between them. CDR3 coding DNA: TGTGCCAGCAGTTTATTCGACAACTACGAGCAGTACTTC. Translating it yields CASSLFDNYEQYF.

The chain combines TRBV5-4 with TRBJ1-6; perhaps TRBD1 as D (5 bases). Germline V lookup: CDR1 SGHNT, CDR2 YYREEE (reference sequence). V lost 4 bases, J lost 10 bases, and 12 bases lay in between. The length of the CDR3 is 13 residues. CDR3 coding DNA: TGTGCCAGCAGCCCGGGGGGGTGGTCACCCCTCCACTTT. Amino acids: CASSPGGWSPLHF.

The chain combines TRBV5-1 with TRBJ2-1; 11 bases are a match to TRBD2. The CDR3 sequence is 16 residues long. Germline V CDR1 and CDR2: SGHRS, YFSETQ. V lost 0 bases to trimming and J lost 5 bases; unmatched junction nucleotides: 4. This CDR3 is CASSLVASGGNNEQFF. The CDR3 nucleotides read TGCGCCAGCAGCTTGGTTGCTAGCGGGGGGAACAATGAGCAGTTCTTC.

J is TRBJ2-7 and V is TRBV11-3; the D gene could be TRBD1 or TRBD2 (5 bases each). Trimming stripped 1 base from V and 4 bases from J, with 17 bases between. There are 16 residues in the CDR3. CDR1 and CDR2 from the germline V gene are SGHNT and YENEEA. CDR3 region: CASSLGGTENFYEQYF. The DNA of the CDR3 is TGTGCCAGCAGCTTAGGGGGGACGGAGAATTTTTACGAGCAGTACTTC.

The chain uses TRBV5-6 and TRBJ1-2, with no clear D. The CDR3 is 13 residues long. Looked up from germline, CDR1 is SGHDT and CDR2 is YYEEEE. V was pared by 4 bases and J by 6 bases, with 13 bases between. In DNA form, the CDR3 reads TGTGCCAGCAGCCCGGGAGTTTACGATGGCTACACCTTC. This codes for CASSPGVYDGYTF.

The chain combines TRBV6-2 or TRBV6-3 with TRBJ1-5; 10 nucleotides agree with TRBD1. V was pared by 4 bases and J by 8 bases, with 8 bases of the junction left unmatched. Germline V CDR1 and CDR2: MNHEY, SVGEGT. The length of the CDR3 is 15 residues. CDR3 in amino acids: CASSWDRGVSEPQHF. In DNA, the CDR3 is TGTGCCAGCAGTTGGGACAGGGGAGTGTCGGAGCCCCAGCATTTT.

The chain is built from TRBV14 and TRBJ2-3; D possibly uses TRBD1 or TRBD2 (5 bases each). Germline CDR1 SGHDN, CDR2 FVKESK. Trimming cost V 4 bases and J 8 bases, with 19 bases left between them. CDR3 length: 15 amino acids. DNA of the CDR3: TGTGCCAGCAGCCCTCGGGGCTCCTCCGCCGGTACGCAGTATTTT. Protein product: CASSPRGSSAGTQYF.

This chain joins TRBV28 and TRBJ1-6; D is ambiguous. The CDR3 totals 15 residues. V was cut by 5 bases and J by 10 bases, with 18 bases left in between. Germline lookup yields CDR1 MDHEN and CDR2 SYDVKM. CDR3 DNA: TGTGCCAGCAGTCCCTCGGACCGGTACCGATCACCCCTCCACTTT. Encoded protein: CASSPSDRYRSPLHF.

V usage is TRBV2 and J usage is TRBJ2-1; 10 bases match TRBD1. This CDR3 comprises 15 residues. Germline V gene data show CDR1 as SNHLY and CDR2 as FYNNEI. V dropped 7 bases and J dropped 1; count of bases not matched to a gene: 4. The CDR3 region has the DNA TGTGCCAGCACCGGGACAGGGGATTCCTACAATGAGCAGTTCTTC. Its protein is CASTGTGDSYNEQFF.

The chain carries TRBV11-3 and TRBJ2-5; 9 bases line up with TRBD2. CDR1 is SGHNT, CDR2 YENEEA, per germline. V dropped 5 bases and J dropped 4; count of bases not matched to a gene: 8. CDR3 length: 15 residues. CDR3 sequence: CASSKRAGGGETQYF. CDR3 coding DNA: TGTGCCAGCAGCAAAAGAGCGGGGGGAGGAGAGACCCAGTACTTC.

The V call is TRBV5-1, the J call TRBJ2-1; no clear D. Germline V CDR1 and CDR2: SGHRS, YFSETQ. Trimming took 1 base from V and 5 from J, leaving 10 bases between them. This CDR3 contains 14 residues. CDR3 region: CASSLYQLNNEQFF. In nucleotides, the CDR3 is TGCGCCAGCAGCTTGTATCAGTTGAACAATGAGCAGTTCTTC.

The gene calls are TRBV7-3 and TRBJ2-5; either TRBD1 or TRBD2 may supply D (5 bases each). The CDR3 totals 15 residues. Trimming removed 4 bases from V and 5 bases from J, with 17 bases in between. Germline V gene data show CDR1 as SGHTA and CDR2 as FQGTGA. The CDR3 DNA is TGTGCCAGCAGCTCGTTTGGGGGTTCCGTTGAGACCCAGTACTTC. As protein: CASSSFGGSVETQYF.